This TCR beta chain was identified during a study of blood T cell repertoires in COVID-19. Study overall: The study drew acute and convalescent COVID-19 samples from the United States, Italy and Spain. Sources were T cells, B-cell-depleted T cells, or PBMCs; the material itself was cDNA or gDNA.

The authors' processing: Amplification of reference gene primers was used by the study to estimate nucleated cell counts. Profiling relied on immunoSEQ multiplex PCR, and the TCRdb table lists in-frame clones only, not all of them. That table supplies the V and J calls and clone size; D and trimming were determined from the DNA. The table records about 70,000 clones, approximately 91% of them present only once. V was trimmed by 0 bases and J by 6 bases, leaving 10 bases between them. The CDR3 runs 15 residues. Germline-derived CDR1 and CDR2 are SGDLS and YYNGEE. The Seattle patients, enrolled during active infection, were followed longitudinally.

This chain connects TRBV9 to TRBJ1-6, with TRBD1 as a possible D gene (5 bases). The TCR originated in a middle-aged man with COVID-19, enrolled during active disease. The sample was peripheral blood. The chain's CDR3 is CASSVEGVGNSPLHF. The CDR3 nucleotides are TGTGCCAGCAGCGTAGAAGGGGTGGGTAATTCACCCCTCCACTTT.